A selection of T cell receptor beta chains follows, all from one sample in a study of human T cells and chemical hapten exposure. TCRdb used MiXCR to reprocess the RACE reads, holding one entry per CDR3 protein. The table records around 76,000 distinct CDR3 sequences, 12% of them present only once. Sample: whole blood, taken in connection with sensitization to the hapten diphenylcyclopropenone (DPC). The receptors come from a woman aged 55-75 years with alopecia areata. Some clones in this sample may be carry-over from other donors' samples. Each CDR3 is given with its conserved first and last residue. Each record gives: D gene, clone size, V gene, J gene, CDR3 DNA, CDR3 protein. A D gene is named only where the DNA matches it firmly. Rows give clone size only sometimes, using once, few, many, or a class for an expanded clone.

d_call: -; clone_size: -; v_call: TRBV7-3; j_call: TRBJ1-3; cdr3_nt: TGTGCCAGCAGCTTAACAGGGCTCTCTGGAAACACCATATATTTT; cdr3_aa: CASSLTGLSGNTIYF
d_call: -; clone_size: many; v_call: TRBV10-3; j_call: TRBJ1-1; cdr3_nt: TGTGCCATCAGCCGGGATGTCAACACTGAAGCTTTCTTT; cdr3_aa: CAISRDVNTEAFF
d_call: -; clone_size: few; v_call: TRBV9; j_call: TRBJ2-1; cdr3_nt: TGTGCCAGCAGCGTAGGAGGGACGGAGAACAATGAGCAGTTCTTC; cdr3_aa: CASSVGGTENNEQFF
d_call: TRBD1; clone_size: few; v_call: TRBV18; j_call: TRBJ1-6; cdr3_nt: TGTGCCAGCTCACCTCCGGGACAGCAAGTTTCACCCCTCCACTTT; cdr3_aa: CASSPPGQQVSPLHF
d_call: -; clone_size: -; v_call: TRBV7-2; j_call: TRBJ2-3; cdr3_nt: TGTGCCAGCAACTGGGGGCAGGGCACAGATACGCAGTATTTT; cdr3_aa: CASNWGQGTDTQYF
d_call: -; clone_size: -; v_call: TRBV4-1; j_call: TRBJ1-1; cdr3_nt: TGCGCCAGCAGCCAAGATCACGGGAACACTGAAGCTTTCTTT; cdr3_aa: CASSQDHGNTEAFF
d_call: TRBD1; clone_size: many; v_call: TRBV4-1; j_call: TRBJ1-4; cdr3_nt: TGCGCCAGCAGCCACCTGGGACAGACGCGGCGTGAAAAACTGTTTTTT; cdr3_aa: CASSHLGQTRREKLFF
d_call: -; clone_size: -; v_call: TRBV20-1; j_call: TRBJ2-3; cdr3_nt: TGCAGTGCTAGAGTCTCCGGGGAGGGCACAGATACGCAGTATTTT; cdr3_aa: CSARVSGEGTDTQYF
d_call: -; clone_size: few; v_call: TRBV5-1; j_call: TRBJ1-2; cdr3_nt: TGCGCCAGCAGCTCGTCGGCACATAACTATGGCTACACCTTC; cdr3_aa: CASSSSAHNYGYTF
d_call: -; clone_size: many; v_call: TRBV11-2; j_call: TRBJ1-4; cdr3_nt: TGTGCCAGCAGCCGGACCCATGATAATGAAAAACTGTTTTTT; cdr3_aa: CASSRTHDNEKLFF
d_call: -; clone_size: many; v_call: TRBV6-6; j_call: TRBJ2-6; cdr3_nt: TGTGCCAGCAGTTACTCGACCCCATCTGGGGCCAACGTCCTGACTTTC; cdr3_aa: CASSYSTPSGANVLTF
d_call: TRBD1; clone_size: many; v_call: TRBV7-6; j_call: TRBJ1-4; cdr3_nt: TGTGCCAGCAGCCCTAGGGGGCTCGGGACTGCTGAAAGACTGTTTTTT; cdr3_aa: CASSPRGLGTAERLFF
d_call: TRBD2; clone_size: many; v_call: TRBV20-1; j_call: TRBJ2-3; cdr3_nt: TGCAGTGCTAGGCCTCGACTAGCGGGGGGAGATACGCAGTATTTT; cdr3_aa: CSARPRLAGGDTQYF
d_call: -; clone_size: few; v_call: TRBV20-1; j_call: TRBJ1-2; cdr3_nt: TGCAGTGCTAGAGTAGGGGGGTATGGCTACACCTTC; cdr3_aa: CSARVGGYGYTF
d_call: -; clone_size: few; v_call: TRBV20-1; j_call: TRBJ1-2; cdr3_nt: TGCAGTGCTATGCCCCCTGGCTATGGCTACACCTTC; cdr3_aa: CSAMPPGYGYTF